This record covers a single T cell receptor (beta chain). Its specificity is not known. This sample is drawn from a study of T cells after yellow fever vaccination. Findings of the study overall: After the booster, 96% of CD4 and about nine tenths of CD8 primary-response clones were re-detected.

Template-switching 5'RACE yielded the TCR cDNA; a universal primer site and UMIs were added in the process. TCRdb re-called the 5' RACE reads through MiXCR, storing one row per CDR3 protein. In the table there are hundreds of thousands of distinct CDR3 sequences, about 13% of which are singletons. Germline V gene sequence: CDR1 LGHNT, CDR2 FRNRAP. Deletions cut 3 bases from V and 3 bases from J, with 6 bases between. This CDR3 contains 12 residues. The material was PBMCs, obtained on the day of the yellow fever booster vaccination. This rearrangement joins TRBV12-5 to TRBJ2-7; D remains unclear. This clonotype was sampled from a man aged 30-40 years who received the YFV17D yellow fever vaccine. The CDR3 protein is CASGFSSYEQYF. The CDR3 DNA sequence: TGTGCTAGTGGTTTCTCCAGCTACGAGCAGTACTTC. Looking up the rest from reference TRBV12-5 and TRBJ2-7 gives the full variable domain: DARVTQTPRHKVTEMGQEVTMRCQPILGHNTVFWYRQTMMQGLELLAYFRNRAPLDDSGMPKDRFSAEMPDATLATLKIQPSEPRDSAVYFCASGFSSYEQYFGPGTRLTVT.